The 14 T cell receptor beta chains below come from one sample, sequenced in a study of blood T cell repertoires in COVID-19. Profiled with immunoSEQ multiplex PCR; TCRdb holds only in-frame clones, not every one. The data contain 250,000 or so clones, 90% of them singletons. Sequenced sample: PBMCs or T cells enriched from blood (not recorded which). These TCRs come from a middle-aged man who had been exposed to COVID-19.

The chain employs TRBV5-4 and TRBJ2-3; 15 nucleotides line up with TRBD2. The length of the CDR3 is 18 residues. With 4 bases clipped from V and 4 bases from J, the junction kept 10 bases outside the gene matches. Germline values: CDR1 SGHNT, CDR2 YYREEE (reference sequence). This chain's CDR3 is CASSPRTSGGAGADTQYF. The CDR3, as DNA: TGTGCCAGCAGCCCGAGGACTAGCGGGGGGGCCGGCGCAGATACGCAGTATTTT.

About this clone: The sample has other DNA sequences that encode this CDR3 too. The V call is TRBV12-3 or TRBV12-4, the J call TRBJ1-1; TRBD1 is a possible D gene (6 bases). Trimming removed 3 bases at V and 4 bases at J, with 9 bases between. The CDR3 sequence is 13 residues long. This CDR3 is CASSFQGGTEAFF. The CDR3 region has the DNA TGTGCCAGCAGTTTTCAAGGGGGCACTGAAGCTTTCTTT.

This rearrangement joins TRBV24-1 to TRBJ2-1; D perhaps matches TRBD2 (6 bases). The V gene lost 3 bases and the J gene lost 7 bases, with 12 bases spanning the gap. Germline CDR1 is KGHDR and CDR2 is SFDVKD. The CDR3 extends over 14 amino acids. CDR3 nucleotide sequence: TGTGCCACCAGTGATGTTCTAGGAGGGAATGAGCAGTTCTTC. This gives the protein CATSDVLGGNEQFF.

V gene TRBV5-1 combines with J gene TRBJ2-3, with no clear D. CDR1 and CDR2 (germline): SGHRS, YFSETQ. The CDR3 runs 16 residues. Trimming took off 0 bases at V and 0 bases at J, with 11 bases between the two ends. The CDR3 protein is CASSLVANPSTDTQYF. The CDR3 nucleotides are TGCGCCAGCAGCTTGGTGGCAAACCCTAGCACAGATACGCAGTATTTT.

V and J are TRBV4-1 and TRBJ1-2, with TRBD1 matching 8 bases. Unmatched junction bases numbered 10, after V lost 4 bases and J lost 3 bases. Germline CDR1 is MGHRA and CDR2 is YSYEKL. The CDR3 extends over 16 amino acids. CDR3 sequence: CASSRSGQGEDYGYTF. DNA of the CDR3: TGCGCCAGCAGCCGAAGCGGACAGGGCGAGGACTATGGCTACACCTTC.

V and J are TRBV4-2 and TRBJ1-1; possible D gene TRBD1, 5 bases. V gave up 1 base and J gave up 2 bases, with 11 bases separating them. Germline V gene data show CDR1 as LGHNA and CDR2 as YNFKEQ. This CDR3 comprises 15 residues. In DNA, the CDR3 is TGTGCCAGCAGCCAAGTCAGACAGAGAAACACTGAAGCTTTCTTT. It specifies CASSQVRQRNTEAFF.

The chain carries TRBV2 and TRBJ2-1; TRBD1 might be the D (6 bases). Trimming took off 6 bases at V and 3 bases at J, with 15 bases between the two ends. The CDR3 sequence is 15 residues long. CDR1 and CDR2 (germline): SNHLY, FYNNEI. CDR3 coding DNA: TGTGCCAGCAGCTCCCGGGACAACCGCTACAATGAGCAGTTCTTC. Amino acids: CASSSRDNRYNEQFF.

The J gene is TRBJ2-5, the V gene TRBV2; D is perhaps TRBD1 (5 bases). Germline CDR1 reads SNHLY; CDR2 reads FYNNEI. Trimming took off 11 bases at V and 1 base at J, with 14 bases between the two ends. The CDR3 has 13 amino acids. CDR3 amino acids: CAGDRMGQETQYF. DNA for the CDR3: TGTGCCGGAGACAGAATGGGCCAAGAGACCCAGTACTTC.

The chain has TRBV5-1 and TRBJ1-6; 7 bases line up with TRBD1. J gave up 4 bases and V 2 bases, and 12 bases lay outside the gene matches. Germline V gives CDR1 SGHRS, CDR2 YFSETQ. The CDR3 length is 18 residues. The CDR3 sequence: CASSLHRMDRTYNSPLHF. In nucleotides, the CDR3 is TGCGCCAGCAGCTTACACCGTATGGACAGGACTTATAATTCACCCCTCCACTTT.

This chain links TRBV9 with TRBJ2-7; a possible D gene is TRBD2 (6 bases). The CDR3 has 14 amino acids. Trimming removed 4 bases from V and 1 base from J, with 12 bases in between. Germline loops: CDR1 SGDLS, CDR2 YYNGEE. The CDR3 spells CASSPRDFSYEQYF. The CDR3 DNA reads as TGTGCCAGCAGCCCCCGGGACTTTTCCTACGAGCAGTACTTC.

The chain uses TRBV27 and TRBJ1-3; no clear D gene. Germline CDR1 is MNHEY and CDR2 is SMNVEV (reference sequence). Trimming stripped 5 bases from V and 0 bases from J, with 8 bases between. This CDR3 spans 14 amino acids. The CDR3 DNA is TGTGCCAGCAGTCCTATGAGCTCTGGAAACACCATATATTTT. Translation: CASSPMSSGNTIYF.

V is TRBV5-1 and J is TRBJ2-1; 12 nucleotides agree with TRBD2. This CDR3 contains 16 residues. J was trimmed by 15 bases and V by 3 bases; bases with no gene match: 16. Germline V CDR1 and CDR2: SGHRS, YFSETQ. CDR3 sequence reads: CASSWTSGNTINSWFF. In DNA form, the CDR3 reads TGCGCCAGCAGCTGGACTAGCGGGAACACCATTAATAGTTGGTTCTTC.

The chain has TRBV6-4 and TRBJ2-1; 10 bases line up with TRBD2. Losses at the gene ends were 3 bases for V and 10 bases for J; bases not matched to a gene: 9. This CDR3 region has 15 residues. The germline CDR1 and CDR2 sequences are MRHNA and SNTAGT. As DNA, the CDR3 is TGTGCCAGCAGTGAGGAACCTAGCGGGAGTGTAGAGCAGTTCTTC. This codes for CASSEEPSGSVEQFF.

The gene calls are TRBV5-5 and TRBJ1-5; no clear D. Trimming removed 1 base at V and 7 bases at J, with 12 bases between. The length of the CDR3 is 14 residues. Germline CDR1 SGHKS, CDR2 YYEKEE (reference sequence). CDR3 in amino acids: CASSLWSGPQPQHF. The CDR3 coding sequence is TGTGCCAGCAGCTTGTGGTCAGGTCCACAGCCCCAGCATTTT.